This entry is about one T cell receptor beta chain. The target antigen is unknown. Assay execution proceeded at the deep level. Assay: immunoSEQ multiplex PCR; the TCRdb copy retains only in-frame clones and omits some. Of approximately 2.3 million clones in the sample, approximately 93% are singletons; the top ten hold 0.39%. The sample originates from a study of shared clonotypes between healthy human individuals. Study-wide results and caveats: Though the depth was large, rarefaction showed that sorted-subset sequencing was incomplete. Clonotypes shared by all four donors outscored non-shared clonotypes in generation probability.

Trimming removed 7 bases at V and 4 bases at J, with 17 bases between. The CDR3 contains 15 residues. Germline CDR1 is SGHAT and CDR2 is FQNNGV. Sequencing was performed on naive CD4+ T cells from PBMCs. The subset: CD45RA+ positively selected. The receptor comes from a man between 18 and 29 years old in good health. Some clones in this sample may be carry-over from other donors' samples. The rearrangement links TRBV11-2 to TRBJ2-1; D perhaps matches TRBD2 (6 bases). CDR3 region: CASKRVAEGYNEQFF. For the CDR3, the DNA is TGTGCCAGCAAAAGAGTAGCGGAGGGGTACAATGAGCAGTTCTTC.